This TCR beta chain stems from a study of Ad26.COV2.S vaccination and SARS-CoV-2 variants. Treatment meaning: approximately 18 received Ad26.COV2.S at low or high dose, single or two shots; several received placebo; per-sample allocation not given. Each sample was drawn 63 days after the first injection (of vaccine or placebo). Germline CDR1 MNHNS, CDR2 SASEGT. V was pared by 3 bases and J by 1 base, with 18 bases between. The CDR3 has 17 amino acids. Only in-frame clones appear in the TCRdb table, and some are missing; sequencing was by immunoSEQ multiplex PCR. The profile shows more than 400,000 clones, roughly 87% of them singletons.

This clonotype was obtained from a person between 18 and 65 years old who received the Ad26.COV2.S COVID-19 vaccine or a placebo. The chain employs TRBV6-1 and TRBJ2-5; a possible D gene is TRBD1 (5 bases). The specimen was peripheral blood, collected in a trial of Ad26.COV2.S vaccine versus placebo. CDR3 in DNA: TGTGCCAGCAGTGATTGGGCTGGGGCTAGGGGCCAAGAGACCCAGTACTTC. Translation: CASSDWAGARGQETQYF.